This TCR beta chain was recorded in a study of cytomegalovirus exposure and HLA in healthy donors (TCRdb year 2017). Regarding the research as a whole: In an earlier analysis of under 750 of the donors, approximately 300 Gb of sequence data and approximately 120 million unique TCR beta sequences from about 180 million T cells were reported. About 280 gigabases of sequencing data and tens of millions of unique TCR sequences were included in an early release covering about 620 HLA-typed donors. About five DR-DQ haplotypes were handled as single units for association and clustering because linkage in the cohort was strong. In the later analysis, no new phenotypic data were used to find candidate immune exposures; instead, reliance was placed on TCR beta sequences and their occurrence across donors. Class I and class II HLA loci were covered by the typing at four-digit resolution. The study was designed to test whether signatures of past pathogen exposure could be identified by cataloging public T cell receptors. All discovery cohort repertoires had been generated on a single sequencing platform. To predict cytomegalovirus infection status, the study combined high-throughput TCR immunosequencing, statistical association of individual TCRs with disease status, and machine learning. The study profiled the T cell repertoires of about 640 subjects by immunosequencing and related them to cytomegalovirus serostatus. Among 398 genotyped donors of the cohort, an average of roughly 240,000 unique TCR beta nucleotide sequences were sequenced per donor, around 18% of them non-productive. The genetic ancestry cluster associated with self-reported Caucasian donors included 65% to 90% of the approximately 430 genotyped donors. The number of typed donors differed by locus: about 620-640 for A, B, C, DRB1 and DQB1; roughly 510 for DQA1; about 600 for DPA1; and about 450 for DPB1. Genome-wide SNP genotypes for about 65% of the roughly 670 donors were used in a later genetic analysis, which treated that subset as a discovery cohort. Donor age, sex, ethnicity and CMV serostatus were collected together with the repertoire data. Along with the approximately 700-subject first cohort, a separate validation cohort of around 110 different subjects was used. To decide whether each TCR beta V gene segment behaved as functional or pseudogenic, an earlier analysis of some 600 of the donors relied on high-throughput TCR beta sequencing. In a later analysis, previously published TCR beta repertoires from 666 donors were re-analyzed and high-resolution HLA genotyping was added so that TCR occurrence patterns could be studied.

Looking up the germline V gene yields CDR1 SGHDT and CDR2 YYEEEE. The CDR3 has 15 amino acids, counting the end cysteine and phenylalanine. Only CDR3 DNA remains: 45 bases, in frame from the first base. From V the trimming removes 4 bases and from J it removes 3 bases, while the gene matches leave 6 bases of the junction unaccounted for. A note on this clone: The clone's antigen remains unknown.

Overall study outcomes, separate from this receptor: Most TCR sequences were observed very rarely across donors, whereas some public TCRs were present in many individuals. Cytomegalovirus status was reported to be diagnosed by the classifier with high specificity and sensitivity in both the original and validation cohorts. Because counts were too low, some 17 rarely observed V segments, including chromosome 9 orphons, were left out of the earlier analysis of approximately 500 of the donors. A later genetic analysis associated a missense DCLRE1C variant with V-gene and J-gene trimming of TCR beta chains, and an independent cohort replicated the association. A later analysis found that most CMV-associated TCR beta chains appeared HLA-restricted, with HLA associations seemingly driven largely by CMV exposure. A later analysis found that TCR association rates varied across HLA loci, with DRB1 alleles showing the most associated TCRs and HLA-C alleles the fewest. Linkage disequilibrium might explain the correlated functional status among segregating V segments, but an unknown experimental factor could not be excluded. Assigning TCR associations to individual alleles was difficult when HLA alleles, especially DR and DQ, strongly co-occurred. This cohort had only TCR beta chains sequenced, and the lack of alpha or paired-chain data limited which features could be detected. Presence/absence analyses assumed roughly uniform sequencing depth across donors, an assumption that may not hold. In a later analysis, HLA-associated TCR beta chains were found to be more clonally expanded and to have lower generation probabilities than equally common non-associated chains. According to a later analysis, parvovirus B19, influenza, CMV and Epstein-Barr virus appeared linked to several top co-occurrence clusters. A total of 164 TCR beta chains were listed by the study as associated with cytomegalovirus. A later genetic analysis reported fewer N-insertions in productive TCRs among donors in an Asian-associated ancestry cluster than the approximately 700-donor mean. Some IMGT-functional V segments, including TRBV6-2 and TRBV6-3, could not be told apart with the 87-base-pair reads, so those segments were excluded. Three of the identified cytomegalovirus-associated TCR beta chains were confirmed in vitro to be specific for cytomegalovirus antigens. In an earlier analysis of about 550 of the donors, most TCR beta V segments were observed in productive rearrangements about 87% or about 30% of the time, broadly matching IMGT annotations. A further reported finding was that TCR beta sequences accurately predicted the HLA-A and HLA-B alleles for most subjects in the first cohort. The authors suggested that the approach could potentially be extended to other disease states and immunological phenotypes. At a false discovery rate of 0.05, a later analysis linked 15,000 to 20,000 TCR beta sequences to specific HLA alleles. The only immune exposure information available for the cohort was CMV serostatus. Because HLA typing was unavailable for some donors at each locus, only the typed subset was used in association tests. A group of highly shared sequence variants was considered likely to be a technical artifact of the sequencing pipeline.

The cohort consisted of 600 to 750 healthy bone marrow donors. At the time of sampling, all cohort members were nominally healthy, though unrecorded immune exposures were likely present. The donor tested CMV seropositive and was one of the 289 seropositive cohort members. A peripheral blood sample was provided by each donor, and peripheral blood mononuclear cells were used for TCR beta sequencing. The Qiagen DNeasy Blood Extraction Kit was used to extract genomic DNA from the blood cell samples. The receptor library was made with the immunoSEQ multiplex PCR assay. For the multiplex PCR, a mixture combining 60 forward primers for TCR Vbeta segments and 13 reverse primers for TCR Jbeta segments was used. Amplification of the CDR3 region of rearranged TCR beta genes was performed with a multiplex PCR assay on genomic DNA. Amplified TCR beta libraries were sequenced as 87-base-pair reads on the Illumina HiSeq System. The authors' pipeline ran thus. A later analysis tallied about 77 million unique TCR beta chains across the 600 to 700 repertoires, and around 12 million of those chains were shared by two or more donors. Raw reads were error-corrected and collapsed into unique sequences with a nearest-neighbor algorithm that merged closely related sequences to remove PCR and sequencing errors. Alignment of CDR3 sequences to IMGT reference sequences was used to assign V, D and J gene segments. For a sequence to be retained, a match of at least six nucleotides was required to both a V gene segment and a J gene segment. A rearrangement counted as productive if the CDR3 had no stop codons and remained in frame with V and J, and every other rearrangement counted as non-productive. Following IMGT convention, CDR3 was defined as the stretch from the second conserved V-encoded cysteine to the conserved J-encoded phenylalanine. In an earlier analysis of more than 550 of the donors, sequences lacking an unambiguous match to a single V gene segment were excluded. In an earlier analysis of several hundred of the donors, V segments were called functional above 56.7% productive rearrangements and were called segregating when the between-donor standard deviation exceeded 5%. A statistical classification framework was built to diagnose cytomegalovirus status from the catalog of TCR beta chain sequences. In a later analysis, TCR nucleotide sequences were compared against IMGT/GENE-DB human TR gene sequences so that V and J genes could be assigned. In a later analysis, CDR3 sequences and most-parsimonious VDJ recombination scenarios were assigned using the TCRdist pipeline. In a later analysis, each TCR beta chain was defined by its CDR3 amino acid sequence together with its V-gene family, and reads without a unique V-gene family were excluded. A later analysis removed 550 to 700 highly shared, low-generation-probability nucleotide sequences to deal with suspected cross-contamination and a sequencing artifact. In a later analysis, a clonal expansion index for each public chain was calculated from normalized within-repertoire ranks of inferred template counts. In a later analysis, generation probabilities were computed with a VDJ recombination model fitted to out-of-frame rearrangements, and the resulting probabilities were checked against IGoR. A later analysis scored TCR-TCR, TCR-HLA and TCR-CMV co-occurrence with hypergeometric tests, applying a repertoire-size bias correction to TCR pairs. False discovery rates were estimated in a later analysis by permuting HLA or CMV assignments 20 times. In a later analysis, co-occurring TCRs were grouped using DBSCAN, with TCRdist sequence similarity added in when clustering inside HLA-allele-positive subsets. For co-occurrence clustering, repertoires with fewer than 30,000 or more than 120,000 public chains were excluded, along with about five repertoires with anomalous nucleotide sharing. TCRdb stores this immuneACCESS table with in-frame sequences only. Part of the clones is absent; in the studies checked, under half of the shortfall reflects unresolved V genes, and no reason is known for the rest. From that table come the V and J calls and clone size; the DNA was used to work out D and trimming. The table for this sample records tens of thousands of clones. Of the sample, around 4% falls within the top ten clones.

Specimen: PBMCs. The sequence derives from a man aged 18-30 years in good health and CMV-seropositive. The sequence is built from TRBV5-6 and TRBJ1-2, and 10 junction bases match TRBD1. The nucleotide sequence reads as follows: TGTGCCAGCAGCCCGTCGGGGACAGGGGACTATGGCTACACCTTC. It codes for CASSPSGTGDYGYTF. When the CDR3 is completed using the reference TRBV5-6 and TRBJ1-2 genes on either side, the full variable domain is DAGVTQSPTHLIKTRGQQVTLRCSPKSGHDTVSWYQQALGQGPQFIFQYYEEEERQRGNFPDRFSGHQFPNYSSELNVNALLLGDSALYLCASSPSGTGDYGYTFGSGTRLTVV.